This TCR beta chain was observed in a study of Ad26.COV2.S vaccination and SARS-CoV-2 variants. Study at large: Once or twice, 56 days apart, Ad26.COV2.S was delivered intramuscularly. Study observations and caveats: Possibly, TCR breadth and depth analyses underestimated total T cell responses.

The CDR3 length is 15 residues. CDR1 and CDR2 (germline): MNHEY, SVGAGI. V shed 5 bases and J shed 0 bases, with 13 bases lying between them. The sample's treatment: about 20 received Ad26.COV2.S at low or high dose, single or two shots; a few received placebo; per-sample allocation not given. After the first vaccine or placebo injection, samples were drawn on day 63. With regard to this clone: Its specificity is not known.

Produced via immunoSEQ multiplex PCR; TCRdb's table is partial and in-frame only. The repertoire includes some 410,000 clones, roughly 90% of them detected once, and roughly 1.7% sits in the top ten. The input for sequencing was peripheral blood, taken in a trial of Ad26.COV2.S vaccine versus placebo. V and J are TRBV6-5 and TRBJ1-1; D possibly corresponds to TRBD1 (6 bases). This TCR derives from a person between 18 and 59 years old who received the Ad26.COV2.S COVID-19 vaccine or a placebo. The CDR3 sequence is CASSTDRTMNTEAFF. In DNA, the CDR3 is TGTGCCAGCAGTACCGACAGGACAATGAACACTGAAGCTTTCTTT.